This T cell receptor beta chain was found in a study of shared clonotypes between healthy human individuals. Looking at the study overall: Each donor's CD4 naive and CD4 memory cells filled three plates apiece, CD8 naive two, and CD8 memory one.

Healthy HIV-negative adults without recent acute infections or vaccinations served as donors. Splitting of CD4+ cells produced CD45RA+ naive and CD45RA-negative memory subsets. TCRdb's table, derived via immunoSEQ multiplex PCR, lists solely in-frame clones and lacks some. The sample has about 1.4 million clones; around 97% are singletons. The J segment lost 4 bases and the V segment lost 3 bases, leaving 8 bases of the junction unmatched. This CDR3 has 16 residues. Germline V gene sequence: CDR1 SGDLS, CDR2 YYNGEE. The chain carries TRBV9 and TRBJ2-1, with TRBD2 identical over 9 bases. This receptor was identified in a man aged 25-45 years in good health. The sample comprised naive CD4+ T cells sorted from blood. Subset of the sample: CD45RA+ positively selected. For the CDR3, the DNA is TGTGCCAGCAGCGCCTTGACTAGCGGACCATACAATGAGCAGTTCTTC. Encoded protein: CASSALTSGPYNEQFF.